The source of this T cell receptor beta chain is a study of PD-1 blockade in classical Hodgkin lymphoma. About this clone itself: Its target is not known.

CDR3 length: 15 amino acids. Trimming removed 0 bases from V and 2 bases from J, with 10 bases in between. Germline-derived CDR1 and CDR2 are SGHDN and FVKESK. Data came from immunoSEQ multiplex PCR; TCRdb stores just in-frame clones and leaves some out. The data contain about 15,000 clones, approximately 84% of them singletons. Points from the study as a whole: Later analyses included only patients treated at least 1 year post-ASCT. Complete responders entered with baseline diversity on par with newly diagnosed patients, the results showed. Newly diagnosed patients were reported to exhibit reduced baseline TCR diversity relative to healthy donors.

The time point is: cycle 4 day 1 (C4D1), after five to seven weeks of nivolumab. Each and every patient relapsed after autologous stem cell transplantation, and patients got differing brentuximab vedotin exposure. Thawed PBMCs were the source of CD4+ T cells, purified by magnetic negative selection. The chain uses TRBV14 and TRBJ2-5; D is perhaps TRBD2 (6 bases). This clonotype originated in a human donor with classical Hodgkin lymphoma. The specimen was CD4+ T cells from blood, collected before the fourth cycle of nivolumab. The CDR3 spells CASSQEWRGQETQYF. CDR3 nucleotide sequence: TGTGCCAGCAGCCAAGAGTGGAGGGGTCAAGAGACCCAGTACTTC.